This T cell receptor beta chain was sequenced for a study of T-cell reconstitution after alpha-beta-depleted transplantation in children. TCRbeta library preparation incorporated unique molecular identifiers. Via MiXCR, TCRdb re-called the PCR reads, giving one row per CDR3 protein. Of some 490,000 distinct CDR3 sequences listed, roughly an eighth were seen once; the top ten hold about 5.6%. Trimming left V 4 bases short and J 3 bases short, with 10 bases between. Germline V gene data show CDR1 as SEHNR and CDR2 as FQNEAQ (reference sequence). There are 13 residues in the CDR3. This receptor was taken from a human donor who donated a stem cell graft to a child with combined immunodeficiency. The chain combines TRBV7-9 with TRBJ2-7; a weak D match, TRBD2 (6 bases). Sequences were derived from PBMCs from the stem cell graft donor, sampled from the stem cell graft. The CDR3 is CASSYGTDYEQYF. CDR3 in DNA: TGTGCCAGCAGCTACGGGACTGACTACGAGCAGTACTTC.